The clone carrying this TCR beta chain appeared many times. What it binds is not known. This specimen belongs to a study of CD8 T cells in ankylosing spondylitis. Whole-study results and caveats: Disease-linked clones, CD8+, were relatively rare in peripheral blood. The authors reported significant enrichment of disease-linked clones in matched ankylosing spondylitis synovial fluid. Earlier work had already found some motif variants in reactive arthritis synovial fluid and blood.

It was by quantitative 5'-RACE with molecular barcodes that TCR beta libraries were made. One entry per CDR3 protein, called by TCRdb with MiXCR from the 5' RACE reads. Counted here are about 200,000 distinct CDR3 sequences, roughly 12% occurring once; the ten biggest clones make up about 17%. V shed 3 bases and J shed 2 bases, with 13 bases lying between them. This CDR3 is built from 16 residues. The sequenced sample was blood, either unsorted or a sorted T cell fraction (not recorded which). V and J are TRBV12-3 or TRBV12-4 and TRBJ2-2, with D possibly TRBD1 on 5 matching bases. This TCR came from a male donor with ankylosing spondylitis or in good health (not recorded which). CDR3 in amino acids: CASSLGQVRNTGELFF. CDR3 DNA sequence: TGTGCCAGCAGTTTGGGGCAGGTCAGAAACACCGGGGAGCTGTTTTTT.